This T cell receptor (beta chain) was found in a study of graft-versus-host responses after intestinal transplantation. In the study overall: Transplant types were multivisceral, liver-intestinal, or isolated intestinal.

General study results and limits: Some GvH clones appeared in ileal mucosa or blood before recipient bone marrow.

The CDR3 has 16 residues. V dropped 1 base and J dropped 2 bases, with 14 bases sitting between them. Germline V CDR1 and CDR2: SGHTA, FQGNSA. Libraries were prepared by immunoSEQ multiplex PCR; TCRdb keeps only in-frame clonotypes and omits some of them. The table lists about 9,500 clones, over 75% of them singletons. Turning to this clone: Its antigen is as yet unknown.

The rearrangement joins TRBV7-2 to TRBJ1-2; D remains ambiguous. The material sequenced was PBMCs, taken just over 240 days after intestinal transplant. This TCR derives from a human patient who received an intestinal transplant, so some T cells may come from the graft donor. The CDR3 sequence: CASSLVRLTVNYGYTF. CDR3 sequence (DNA): TGTGCCAGCAGCTTAGTTAGGTTGACGGTGAACTATGGCTACACCTTC.